This paragraph covers one TCR beta chain sequence. The data are from a study of OX40 agonist ivuxolimab in advanced cancers. Repertoires were generated with immunoSEQ multiplex PCR, while TCRdb's copy carries only in-frame clones and drops some. The top ten hold roughly 6.5% of the sample, which has fewer than 90,000 clones, over 90% seen once. Germline CDR1 SGHNT, CDR2 YENEEA. The CDR3 extends over 15 amino acids. The junction had 8 bases not matched to a gene; V was cut back by 4 bases and J by 4 bases. The specimen comprised CD4+ or CD8+ T cells sorted from blood, sampled in a trial of the OX40 agonist ivuxolimab. The source of this sequence is an adult with an advanced solid tumor such as melanoma, head and neck, liver or kidney cancer. V usage is TRBV11-3 and J usage is TRBJ2-3; the match to TRBD1 covers 7 bases. The CDR3 region has the DNA TGTGCCAGCAGCTCACCAACAACAGGGGCAGATACGCAGTATTTT. Amino acid sequence: CASSSPTTGADTQYF.